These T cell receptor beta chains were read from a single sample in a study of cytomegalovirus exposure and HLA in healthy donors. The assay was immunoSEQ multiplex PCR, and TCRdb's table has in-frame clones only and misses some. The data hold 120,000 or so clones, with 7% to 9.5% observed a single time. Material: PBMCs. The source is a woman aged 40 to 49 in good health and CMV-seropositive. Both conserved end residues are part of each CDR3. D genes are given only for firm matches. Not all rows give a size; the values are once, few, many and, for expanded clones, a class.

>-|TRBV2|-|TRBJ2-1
CATTGGTGSNEQFF
TGTGCCACCACGGGGGGGACAGGGTCGAATGAGCAGTTCTTC
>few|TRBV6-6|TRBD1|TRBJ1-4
CASSLQGAAEKLFF
TGTGCCAGCAGTTTGCAGGGGGCGGCTGAAAAACTGTTTTTT
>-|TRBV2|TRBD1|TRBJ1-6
CARETGGNSPLHF
TGTGCCAGGGAAACAGGGGGCAATTCACCCCTCCACTTT
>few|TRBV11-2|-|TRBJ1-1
CASSSGERTEAFF
TGTGCCAGCAGCTCAGGGGAGAGGACTGAAGCTTTCTTT
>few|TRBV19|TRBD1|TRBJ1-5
CASSKTGDSNQPQHF
TGTGCCAGTAGCAAGACAGGGGATAGCAATCAGCCCCAGCATTTT
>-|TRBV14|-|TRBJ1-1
CASSGGEVVGYTEAFF
TGTGCCAGCAGCGGGGGGGAGGTAGTTGGATACACTGAAGCTTTCTTT
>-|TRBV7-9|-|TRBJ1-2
CASSHKLGSGVGYTF
TGTGCCAGCAGCCACAAGCTAGGGTCAGGGGTCGGCTACACCTTC
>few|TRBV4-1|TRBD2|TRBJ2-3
CASSQEGLQTDTQYF
TGCGCCAGCAGCCAAGAGGGACTACAGACAGATACGCAGTATTTT
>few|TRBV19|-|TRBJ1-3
CASSISWTAGGNTIYF
TGTGCCAGTAGTATTAGTTGGACAGCTGGTGGAAACACCATATATTTT
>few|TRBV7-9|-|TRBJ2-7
CASSPRLDYEQYF
TGTGCCAGCAGCCCCCGGCTAGACTACGAGCAGTACTTC
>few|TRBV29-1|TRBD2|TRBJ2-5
CSAPTSGGAVETQYF
TGCAGCGCCCCGACTAGCGGGGGGGCAGTTGAGACCCAGTACTTC
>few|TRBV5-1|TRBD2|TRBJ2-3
CASSPGLVGDTQYF
TGCGCCAGCAGCCCGGGACTAGTGGGAGATACGCAGTATTTT
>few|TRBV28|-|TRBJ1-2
CASTDFPSPYGYTF
TGTGCCAGCACGGACTTCCCAAGTCCCTATGGCTACACCTTC
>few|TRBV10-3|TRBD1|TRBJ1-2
CAISGAPGQISYGYTF
TGTGCCATCAGCGGGGCCCCGGGACAGATTAGCTATGGCTACACCTTC
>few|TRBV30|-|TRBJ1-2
CAWSVREGAGYTF
TGTGCCTGGAGTGTACGAGAAGGGGCTGGCTACACCTTC
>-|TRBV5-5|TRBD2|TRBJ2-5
CASSPLGGGEETQYF
TGTGCCAGCAGCCCCCTCGGGGGGGGCGAGGAGACCCAGTACTTC
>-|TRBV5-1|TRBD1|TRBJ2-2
CASSLDGTVNTGELFF
TGCGCCAGCAGCTTAGACGGGACAGTCAACACCGGGGAGCTGTTTTTT
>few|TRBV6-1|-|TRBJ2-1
CASREGNEQFF
TGTGCCAGCAGGGAGGGCAATGAGCAGTTCTTC